The rows below give T cell receptor beta chains drawn from one sample of a study of CD8+ T cells in alopecia areata. The data were produced by immunoSEQ multiplex PCR, yet TCRdb's version contains in-frame clones alone and is incomplete. This table holds roughly 92,000 clones, just over 70% found once. Sequencing used CD8+ T cells sorted from blood, obtained around week 44, from a patient treated with tofacitinib. All receptors derive from a human donor with alopecia areata. Each CDR3 is given with its conserved first and last residue. Each record gives: D gene, V gene, CDR3 length, J gene, clone size, CDR3 DNA, CDR3 protein. D genes are given only for firm matches. For some rows the clone size is stated as once, few or many, or as a class when expanded; others skip it.

-,TRBV10-2,14,TRBJ2-5,-,TGCGCCAGCTCGACAGGAGAATTTCAAGAGACCCAGTACTTC,CASSTGEFQETQYF
TRBD1,TRBV5-6,14,TRBJ1-1,-,TGTGCCAGCTCCCTGGGGACAGGACTCACTGAAGCTTTCTTT,CASSLGTGLTEAFF
-,TRBV7-3,16,TRBJ2-1,-,TGTGCCAGCAGCTTAAGTCGTGGCCTAGATTACCATGAGCAGTTCTTC,CASSLSRGLDYHEQFF
TRBD1,TRBV30,14,TRBJ1-1,-,TGTGCCTGGATCCCGACAGGGGGGAACACTGAAGCTTTCTTT,CAWIPTGGNTEAFF
TRBD2,TRBV7-9,16,TRBJ2-7,-,TGTGCCAGCAGCCATGCGGGGGGCCCTAATTCCTACGAGCAGTACTTC,CASSHAGGPNSYEQYF
-,TRBV7-3,15,TRBJ1-1,-,TGTGCCAGCAGCTTAGACGGCGGTCTGAACACTGAAGCTTTCTTT,CASSLDGGLNTEAFF
-,TRBV6-5,13,TRBJ2-1,few,TGTGCCAGCAGTCAACCGCCAGCAGGTGAGCAGTTCTTC,CASSQPPAGEQFF
-,TRBV5-5,14,TRBJ2-3,-,TGTGCCAGCAGGGGGGCAGAAACCACAGATACGCAGTATTTT,CASRGAETTDTQYF
-,TRBV23-1,15,TRBJ2-7,-,TGCGCCAGCAGTCCATTTGGGCTGGGGGAGGACGAGCAGTACTTC,CASSPFGLGEDEQYF
-,TRBV29-1,14,TRBJ2-1,-,TGCAGCTTCAGCTCGGGGGGCCCCTACAATGAGCAGTTCTTC,CSFSSGGPYNEQFF
-,TRBV11-2,14,TRBJ2-1,-,TGTGCCAGCAGCTTAGTCGGGGGGCAGAATGAGCAGTTCTTC,CASSLVGGQNEQFF
-,TRBV19,15,TRBJ2-5,-,TGTGCCAGTAGTATAAGTCCCCTGCGCCAGGAGACCCAGTACTTC,CASSISPLRQETQYF
-,TRBV4-1,13,TRBJ2-1,-,TGCGCCAGCAGCCAAGAAGAGAGATATGAGCAGTTCTTC,CASSQEERYEQFF
-,TRBV4-2,15,TRBJ2-7,-,TGTGCCAGCAGCCAATCTAACGGGGCTTTCTACGAGCAGTACTTC,CASSQSNGAFYEQYF
-,TRBV27,9,TRBJ1-5,-,TGTGCCAGGAATCAGCCCCAGCATTTT,CARNQPQHF
TRBD1,TRBV11-2,15,TRBJ1-2,-,TGTGCCAGCAGCTTAGACTCCCGGACAGGAGGTGGCTACACCTTC,CASSLDSRTGGGYTF
-,TRBV28,14,TRBJ1-5,few,TGTGCCAGCAGCCGAAGGACAGGCAATCAGCCCCAGCATTTT,CASSRRTGNQPQHF
-,TRBV4-2,13,TRBJ1-6,-,TGTGCCAGCAGGGGATCGAATAATTCACCCCTCCACTTT,CASRGSNNSPLHF
-,TRBV7-2,12,TRBJ2-7,-,TGTGCCAGCAGCCGGAGACGGGACGAGCAGTACTTC,CASSRRRDEQYF
-,TRBV6-4,14,TRBJ2-3,-,TGTGCCAGCAGACGTAGGCAGGCCACAGATACGCAGTATTTT,CASRRRQATDTQYF
-,TRBV7-9,12,TRBJ1-1,once,TGTGCCAGCGGGGGGCCGAACACTGAAGCTTTCTTT,CASGGPNTEAFF